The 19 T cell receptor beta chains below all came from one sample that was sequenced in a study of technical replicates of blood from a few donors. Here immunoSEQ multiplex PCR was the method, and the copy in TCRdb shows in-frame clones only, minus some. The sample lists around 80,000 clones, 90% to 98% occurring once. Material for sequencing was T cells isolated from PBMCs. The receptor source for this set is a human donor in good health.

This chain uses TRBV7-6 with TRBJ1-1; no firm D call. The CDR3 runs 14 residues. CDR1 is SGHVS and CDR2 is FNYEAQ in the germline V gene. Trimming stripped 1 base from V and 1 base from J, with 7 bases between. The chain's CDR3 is CASSLGGGNTEAFF. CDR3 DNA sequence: TGTGCCAGCAGCTTAGGAGGCGGGAACACTGAAGCTTTCTTT. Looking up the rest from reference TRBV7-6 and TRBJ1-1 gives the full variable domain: GAGVSQSPRYKVTKRGQDVALRCDPISGHVSLYWYRQALGQGPEFLTYFNYEAQQDKSGLPNDRFSAERPEGSISTLTIQRTEQRDSAMYRCASSLGGGNTEAFFGQGTRLTVV.

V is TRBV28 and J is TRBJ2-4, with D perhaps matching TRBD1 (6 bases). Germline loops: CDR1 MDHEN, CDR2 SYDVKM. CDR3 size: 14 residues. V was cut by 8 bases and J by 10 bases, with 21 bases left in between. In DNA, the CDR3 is TGTGCCAGCCGAAAGACCGGGACACCGGGGATTCAGTACTTC. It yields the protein CASRKTGTPGIQYF.

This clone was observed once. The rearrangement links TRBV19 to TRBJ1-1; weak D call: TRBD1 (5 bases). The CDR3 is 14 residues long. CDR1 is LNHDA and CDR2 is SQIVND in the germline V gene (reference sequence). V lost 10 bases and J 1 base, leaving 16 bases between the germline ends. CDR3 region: CATRQSLRNTEAFF. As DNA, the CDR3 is TGTGCCACCCGACAGTCACTCAGGAACACTGAAGCTTTCTTT.

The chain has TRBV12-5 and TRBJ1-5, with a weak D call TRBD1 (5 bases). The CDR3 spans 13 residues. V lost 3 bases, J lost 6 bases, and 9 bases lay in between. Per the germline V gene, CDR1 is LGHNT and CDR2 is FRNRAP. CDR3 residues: CASGFRVVQPQHF. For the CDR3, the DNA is TGTGCTAGTGGTTTCAGGGTAGTTCAGCCCCAGCATTTT.

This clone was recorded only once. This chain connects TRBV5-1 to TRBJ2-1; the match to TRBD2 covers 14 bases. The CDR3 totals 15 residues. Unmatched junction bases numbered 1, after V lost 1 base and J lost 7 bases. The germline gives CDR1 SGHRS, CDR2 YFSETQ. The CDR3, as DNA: TGCGCCAGCAGCTTGTGGACTAGCGGGGGGAATGAGCAGTTCTTC. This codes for CASSLWTSGGNEQFF.

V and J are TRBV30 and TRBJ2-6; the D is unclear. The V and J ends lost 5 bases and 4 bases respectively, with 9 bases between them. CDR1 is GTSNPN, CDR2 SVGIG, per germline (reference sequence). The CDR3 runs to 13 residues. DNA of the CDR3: TGTGCCTGGTCGCTCGGGGGGGCCAACGTCCTGACTTTC. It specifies CAWSLGGANVLTF.

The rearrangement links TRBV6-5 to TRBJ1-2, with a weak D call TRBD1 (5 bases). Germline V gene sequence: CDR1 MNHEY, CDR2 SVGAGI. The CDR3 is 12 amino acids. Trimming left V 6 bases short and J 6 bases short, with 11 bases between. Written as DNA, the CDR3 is TGTGCCAGCAGGGGGGGAGCGGATGGCTACACCTTC. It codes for CASRGGADGYTF.

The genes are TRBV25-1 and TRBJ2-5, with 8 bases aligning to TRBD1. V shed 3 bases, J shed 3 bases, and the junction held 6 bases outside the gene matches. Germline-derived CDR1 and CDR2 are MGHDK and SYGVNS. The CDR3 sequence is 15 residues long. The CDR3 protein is CASSDRQGAEETQYF. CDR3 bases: TGTGCCAGCAGTGATAGGCAGGGGGCGGAAGAGACCCAGTACTTC. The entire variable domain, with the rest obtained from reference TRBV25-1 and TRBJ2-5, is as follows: EADIYQTPRYLVIGTGKKITLECSQTMGHDKMYWYQQDPGMELHLIHYSYGVNSTEKGDLSSESTVSRIRTEHFPLTLESARPSHTSQYLCASSDRQGAEETQYFGPGTRLLVL.

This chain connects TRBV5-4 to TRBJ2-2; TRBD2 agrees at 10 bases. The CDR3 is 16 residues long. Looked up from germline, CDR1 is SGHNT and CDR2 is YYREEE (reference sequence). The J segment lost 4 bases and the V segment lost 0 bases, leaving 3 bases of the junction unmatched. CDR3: CASSLDLAGVTGELFF. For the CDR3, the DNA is TGTGCCAGCAGCTTGGATCTAGCGGGAGTCACCGGGGAGCTGTTTTTT.

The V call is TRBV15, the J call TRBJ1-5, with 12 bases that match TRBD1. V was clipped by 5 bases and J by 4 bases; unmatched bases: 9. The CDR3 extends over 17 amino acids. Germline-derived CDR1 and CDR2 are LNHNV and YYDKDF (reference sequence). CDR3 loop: CATSLRDRGQGNQPQHF. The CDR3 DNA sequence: TGTGCCACCAGCCTCCGGGACAGGGGGCAGGGGAATCAGCCCCAGCATTTT.

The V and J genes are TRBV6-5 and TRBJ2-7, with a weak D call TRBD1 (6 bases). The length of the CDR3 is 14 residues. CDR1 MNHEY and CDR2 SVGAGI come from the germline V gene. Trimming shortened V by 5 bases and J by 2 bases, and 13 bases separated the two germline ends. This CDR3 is CASSEDRFPYEQYF. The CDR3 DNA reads TGTGCCAGCAGTGAAGACAGGTTTCCCTACGAGCAGTACTTC.

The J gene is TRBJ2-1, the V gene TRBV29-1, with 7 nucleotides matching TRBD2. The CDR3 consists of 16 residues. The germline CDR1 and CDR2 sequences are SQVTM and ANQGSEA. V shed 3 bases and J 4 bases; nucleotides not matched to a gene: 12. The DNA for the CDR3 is TGCAGCGTTGAGACGGGGAAGCTAGCGGATTACAATGAGCAGTTCTTC. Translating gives CSVETGKLADYNEQFF.

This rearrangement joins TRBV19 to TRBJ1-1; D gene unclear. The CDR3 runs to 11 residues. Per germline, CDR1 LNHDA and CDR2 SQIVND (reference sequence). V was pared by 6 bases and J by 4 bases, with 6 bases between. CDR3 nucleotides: TGTGCCAGTAGCCGCGTCACTGAAGCTTTCTTT. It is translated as CASSRVTEAFF. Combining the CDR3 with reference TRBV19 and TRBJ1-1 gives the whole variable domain DGGITQSPKYLFRKEGQNVTLSCEQNLNHDAMYWYRQDPGQGLRLIYYSQIVNDFQKGDIAEGYSVSREKKESFPLTVTSAQKNPTAFYLCASSRVTEAFFGQGTRLTVV.

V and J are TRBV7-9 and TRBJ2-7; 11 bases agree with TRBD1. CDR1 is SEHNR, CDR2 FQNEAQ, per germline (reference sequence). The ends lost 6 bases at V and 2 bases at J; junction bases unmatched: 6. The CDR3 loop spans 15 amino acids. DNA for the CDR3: TGTGCCAGCAGGCCGCCGGGACAGGGGGCCTACGAGCAGTACTTC. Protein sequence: CASRPPGQGAYEQYF.

CDR3 loop: CASSLAGTVETQYF. The CDR3 DNA sequence: TGTGCCAGCAGCTTAGCGGGGACTGTTGAGACCCAGTACTTC. V is TRBV7-2 and J is TRBJ2-5; D might be TRBD2 (6 bases). The CDR3 is made up of 14 amino acids. Germline lookup yields CDR1 SGHTA and CDR2 FQGNSA. V was pared by 0 bases and J by 5 bases, with 10 bases between.

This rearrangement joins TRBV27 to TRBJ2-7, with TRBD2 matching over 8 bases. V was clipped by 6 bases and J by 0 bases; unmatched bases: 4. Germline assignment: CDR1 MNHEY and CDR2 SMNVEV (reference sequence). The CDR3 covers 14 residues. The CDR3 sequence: CASRSSGVSYEQYF. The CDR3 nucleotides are TGTGCCAGCAGGAGTAGCGGGGTCTCCTACGAGCAGTACTTC.

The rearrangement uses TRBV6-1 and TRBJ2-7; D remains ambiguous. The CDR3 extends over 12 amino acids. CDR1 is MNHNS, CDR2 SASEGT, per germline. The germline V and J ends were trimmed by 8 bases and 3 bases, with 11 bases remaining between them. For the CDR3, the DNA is TGTGCCAGCCAGACACGGTACTACGAGCAGTACTTC. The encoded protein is CASQTRYYEQYF.

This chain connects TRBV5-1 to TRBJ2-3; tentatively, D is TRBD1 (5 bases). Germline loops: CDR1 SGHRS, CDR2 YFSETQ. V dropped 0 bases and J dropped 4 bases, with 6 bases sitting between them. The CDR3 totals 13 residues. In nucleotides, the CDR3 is TGCGCCAGCAGCTTGGCCAGGGCAGATACGCAGTATTTT. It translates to CASSLARADTQYF.

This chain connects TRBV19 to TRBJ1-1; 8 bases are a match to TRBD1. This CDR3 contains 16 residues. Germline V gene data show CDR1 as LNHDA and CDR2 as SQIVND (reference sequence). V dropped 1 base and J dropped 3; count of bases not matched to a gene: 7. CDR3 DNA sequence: TGTGCCAGTAGTATAGGACAGGGGACTTTTCACACTGAAGCTTTCTTT. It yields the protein CASSIGQGTFHTEAFF.